Below are 19 T cell receptor beta chains sequenced from a single sample in a study of blood T cell repertoires in COVID-19. Produced via immunoSEQ multiplex PCR; TCRdb's table is partial and in-frame only. The table has 200,000 to 300,000 clones, around 89% seen once. Specimen: PBMCs or T cells enriched from blood (not recorded which). The receptor source for this set is a woman between 40 and 50 years old with acute COVID-19.

This chain links TRBV5-4 with TRBJ1-1; TRBD1 aligns across 8 bases. The CDR3 is 15 amino acids. Germline CDR1 is SGHNT and CDR2 is YYREEE (reference sequence). V shed 5 bases, J shed 8 bases, and the junction held 14 bases outside the gene matches. CDR3 sequence (DNA): TGTGCCAGCAGTTACCCGGACAGGGCTATAACCGAAGCTTTCTTT. Translated: CASSYPDRAITEAFF.

The chain recombines TRBV6-2 or TRBV6-3 with TRBJ1-5, with 12 bases fitting TRBD1. V trimming: 4 bases; J trimming: 11 bases; junction bases outside the gene matches: 9. CDR1 and CDR2 from the germline V gene are MNHEY and SVGEGT. This CDR3 has 15 amino acids. For the CDR3, the DNA is TGTGCCAGCAGTTCTGTGGGACAGGGGGCTTGGGCCCAGCATTTT. Protein product: CASSSVGQGAWAQHF.

The V and J genes are TRBV2 and TRBJ2-5; 8 bases are a match to TRBD2. The germline gives CDR1 SNHLY, CDR2 FYNNEI. The CDR3 contains 13 residues. Trimming cost V 4 bases and J 7 bases; bases outside gene matches: 5. CDR3 bases: TGTGCCAGCAGTGGGAGGCTAGCGGGGACCCAGTACTTC. Translating gives CASSGRLAGTQYF.

In regard to this clone: Other DNA sequences within the sample encode an identical CDR3. The CDR3 spells CASSLGTGDGYTF. The CDR3 DNA sequence: TGTGCCAGCAGCTTAGGAACGGGGGATGGCTACACCTTC. The chain employs TRBV7-2 and TRBJ1-2; tentatively, D is TRBD1 (5 bases). V shed 1 base and J shed 6 bases, with 9 bases lying between them. In germline, CDR1 is SGHTA, CDR2 FQGNSA. CDR3 length: 13 residues.

The chain links TRBV7-9 to TRBJ2-5; TRBD2 might be the D (6 bases). V shed 5 bases and J shed 7 bases, with 17 bases lying between them. This CDR3 comprises 14 residues. The germline CDR1 and CDR2 sequences are SEHNR and FQNEAQ (reference sequence). As DNA, the CDR3 is TGTGCCAGCAGCCCCCAGGGAGCGGAGGGGACCCAGTACTTC. This gives the protein CASSPQGAEGTQYF.

This sequence joins TRBV18 and TRBJ1-1; TRBD1 agrees at 7 bases. The CDR3 covers 15 residues. Germline trimming cut 4 bases from V and 5 bases from J; bases unmatched to any gene: 10. Germline V CDR1 and CDR2: KGHSH, LQKENI. For the CDR3, the DNA is TGTGCCAGCTCACTTGACAGGGTGGTCGGGACTGAAGCTTTCTTT. It encodes CASSLDRVVGTEAFF.

The chain couples TRBV19 to TRBJ2-2; 10 bases match TRBD1. The V gene end was trimmed by 5 bases and the J gene end by 4 bases; junction bases not matched to a gene: 4. Per the germline V gene, CDR1 is LNHDA and CDR2 is SQIVND (reference sequence). The CDR3 has 15 amino acids. CDR3 protein: CASSRQGAVTGELFF. The CDR3 region has the DNA TGTGCCAGTAGTCGACAGGGGGCTGTCACCGGGGAGCTGTTTTTT.

The chain couples TRBV10-3 to TRBJ2-3, with TRBD1 matching over 7 bases. This CDR3 spans 16 amino acids. Germline-derived CDR1 and CDR2 are ENHRY and SYGVKD. The ends lost 5 bases at V and 1 base at J; junction bases unmatched: 9. The CDR3 region has the DNA TGTGCCATCAGTCCAGAAGGGGGCCGAGGCACAGATACGCAGTATTTT. Translated: CAISPEGGRGTDTQYF.

The rearrangement joins TRBV10-3 to TRBJ2-1; D possibly corresponds to TRBD1 (5 bases). CDR1 is ENHRY and CDR2 is SYGVKD in the germline V gene. CDR3 length: 13 amino acids. The V and J ends lost 4 bases and 5 bases respectively, with 9 bases between them. The CDR3 bases are TGTGCCATCAGTGGGGGCCTACACAATGAGCAGTTCTTC. This encodes CAISGGLHNEQFF.

The chain links TRBV28 to TRBJ2-3, with 10 positions matching TRBD2. V lost 7 bases to trimming and J lost 6 bases; unmatched junction nucleotides: 10. CDR3 size: 15 residues. From germline, CDR1 is MDHEN and CDR2 SYDVKM. In DNA form, the CDR3 reads TGTGCCAGCACCCCCCCTGTTAGCGGGGGGGATACGCAGTATTTT. It yields the protein CASTPPVSGGDTQYF.

The chain combines TRBV5-6 with TRBJ2-5; D possibly corresponds to TRBD1 (5 bases). The CDR3 is 16 residues long. Germline V gene lookup returns CDR1 SGHDT and CDR2 YYEEEE. Trimming took off 0 bases at V and 4 bases at J, with 16 bases between the two ends. CDR3 DNA sequence: TGTGCCAGCAGCTTGGTAGGGGAAAGAGATAGAGAGACCCAGTACTTC. Translated: CASSLVGERDRETQYF.

This clone was picked up one time. The chain joins TRBV30 to TRBJ2-5, with 8 bases identical to TRBD2. The CDR3 is 15 residues long. Germline assignment: CDR1 GTSNPN and CDR2 SVGIG (reference sequence). After removal of 4 bases from V and 6 bases from J, the junction contained 13 bases not matched to a gene. CDR3 region: CAWNNRGGTLQTQYF. The CDR3 DNA is TGTGCCTGGAACAACCGGGGGGGGACCTTGCAGACCCAGTACTTC.

This chain joins TRBV11-2 and TRBJ2-7, with D tentatively TRBD2 (7 bases). CDR1 is SGHAT, CDR2 FQNNGV, per germline. Trimming stripped 0 bases from V and 5 bases from J, with 14 bases between. The length of the CDR3 is 15 residues. The CDR3 region has the DNA TGTGCCAGCAGCTTAGATCGGGTAGGGGGGGACGAGCAGTACGTC. Amino acids: CASSLDRVGGDEQYV.

The chain combines TRBV3-1 (or the pseudogene TRBV3-2) with TRBJ1-5, with D possibly TRBD1 on 6 matching bases. This CDR3 comprises 14 residues. CDR1 LGHDT and CDR2 YNNKEL come from the germline V gene (reference sequence). V was trimmed by 4 bases and J by 7 bases, leaving 14 bases between them. In DNA, the CDR3 is TGTGCCAGCAGCCGAGCAGGGGAGGGGCAGCCCCAGCATTTT. This gives the protein CASSRAGEGQPQHF.

CDR3 in amino acids: CSAARGPEAFF. The CDR3 DNA sequence: TGCAGTGCGGCCAGGGGGCCTGAAGCTTTCTTT. V is TRBV20-1 and J is TRBJ1-1, with 8 nucleotides matching TRBD1. The ends lost 6 bases at V and 6 bases at J; junction bases unmatched: 3. The CDR3 covers 11 residues. Germline V gene sequence: CDR1 DFQATT, CDR2 SNEGSKA (reference sequence).

This chain links TRBV5-4 with TRBJ2-3, with 7 bases identical to TRBD1. The germline gives CDR1 SGHNT, CDR2 YYREEE (reference sequence). The CDR3 has 15 amino acids. The V and J ends lost 4 bases and 0 bases, in that order; junction bases with no gene match: 5. The CDR3 nucleotides read TGTGCCAGCAGCAACCGACAGGGAAGCACAGATACGCAGTATTTT. The encoded protein is CASSNRQGSTDTQYF.

The chain carries TRBV28 and TRBJ2-7; D is possibly TRBD1 (6 bases). The CDR3 extends over 12 amino acids. V lost 6 bases and J 6 bases, leaving 12 bases between the germline ends. Per the germline V gene, CDR1 is MDHEN and CDR2 is SYDVKM. The CDR3 region has the DNA TGTGCCAGCAGCCTGGACAGAGGCGAGCAGTACGTC. Its protein is CASSLDRGEQYV.

This clone was picked up a small number of times. The rearrangement joins TRBV5-5 to TRBJ2-7; TRBD1 is a possible D gene (6 bases). The V and J ends lost 4 bases and 7 bases respectively, with 12 bases between them. The CDR3 consists of 12 residues. CDR1 and CDR2 (germline): SGHKS, YYEKEE (reference sequence). The CDR3 reads CASSPTDREQYF. In DNA form, the CDR3 reads TGTGCCAGCAGCCCTACCGACAGGGAGCAGTACTTC.

V is TRBV6-4 and J is TRBJ2-2; tentative D call: TRBD2 (5 bases). The V end was cut by 9 bases, the J end by 5 bases, with 7 bases between. Germline V CDR1 and CDR2: MRHNA, SNTAGT. The CDR3 has 11 residues. The CDR3 coding sequence is TGTGCCAGTGTAGCGACCGGGGAGCTGTTTTTT. Translation: CASVATGELFF.